This T cell receptor beta chain was recovered during a study of blood T cell repertoires in COVID-19. Study overall: Both acute and convalescent COVID-19 samples were obtained from the United States, Italy and Spain.

The table came from immunoSEQ multiplex PCR; TCRdb's copy has only in-frame clones and leaves some out. The table lists about 94,000 clones, roughly four fifths of them singletons, with 6.3% in the top ten. In germline, CDR1 is SEHNR, CDR2 FQNEAQ (reference sequence). After removal of 4 bases from V and 3 bases from J, the junction contained 7 bases not matched to a gene. This CDR3 contains 15 residues. This clonotype originated in a man aged 55 to 70 with acute or convalescent COVID-19. The chain joins TRBV7-9 to TRBJ1-2; 8 nucleotides agree with TRBD1. The sample consisted of peripheral blood. CDR3 residues: CASSSIPRGHYGYTF. The CDR3 DNA is TGTGCCAGCAGCTCGATCCCCAGGGGGCACTATGGCTACACCTTC.